The 3 T cell receptor beta chains in this list originate from one sample, sequenced in a study of blood T cell repertoires in COVID-19. The assay was immunoSEQ multiplex PCR, and TCRdb's table has in-frame clones only and misses some. The sample consists of under 50,000 clones, 80% to 90% of them appearing once. Sequenced: peripheral blood. All receptors derive from a woman between 40 and 55 years old with acute or convalescent COVID-19.

This rearrangement joins TRBV2 to TRBJ2-7; 9 bases align to TRBD2. There are 15 residues in the CDR3. V shed 1 base, J shed 2 bases, and the junction held 3 bases outside the gene matches. Germline V gene data show CDR1 as SNHLY and CDR2 as FYNNEI. The CDR3 spells CASSEEAGGTYEQYF. The CDR3 DNA sequence: TGTGCCAGCAGTGAAGAAGCGGGAGGAACCTACGAGCAGTACTTC.

The chain employs TRBV6-5 and TRBJ2-5; D is possibly TRBD2 (6 bases). V was clipped by 2 bases and J by 5 bases, with 15 bases between them. Germline V gene data show CDR1 as MNHEY and CDR2 as SVGAGI. CDR3 length: 15 amino acids. CDR3 loop: CASSYPGGSGETQYF. DNA of the CDR3: TGTGCCAGCAGTTACCCCGGGGGATCGGGCGAGACCCAGTACTTC.

The chain carries TRBV9 and TRBJ1-4; D is perhaps TRBD1 (5 bases). Germline-derived CDR1 and CDR2 are SGDLS and YYNGEE. This CDR3 contains 15 residues. Trimming removed 3 bases at V and 6 bases at J, with 15 bases between. The chain's CDR3 is CASSADQGKDEKLFF. The CDR3 DNA sequence: TGTGCCAGCAGCGCAGATCAGGGAAAGGATGAAAAACTGTTTTTT. Based on the CDR3 plus reference TRBV9 and TRBJ1-4, the full variable domain is DSGVTQTPKHLITATGQRVTLRCSPRSGDLSVYWYQQSLDQGLQFLIQYYNGEERAKGNILERFSAQQFPDLHSELNLSSLELGDSALYFCASSADQGKDEKLFFGSGTQLSVL.